This entry lists 14 T cell receptor beta chains sequenced from one sample in a study of blood T cell repertoires in COVID-19. Measured with immunoSEQ multiplex PCR; TCRdb has only the in-frame clones, and not every one. The sample carries hundreds of thousands of clones, about 90% recorded once. The sequenced sample was PBMCs or T cells enriched from blood (not recorded which). These receptors were collected from a young woman with acute COVID-19.

The J gene is TRBJ1-2, the V gene TRBV2, with 7 bases identical to TRBD1. This CDR3 comprises 12 residues. With V trimmed by 4 bases and J by 8 bases, 4 bases remained unmatched. Germline CDR1 reads SNHLY; CDR2 reads FYNNEI. The CDR3 DNA reads TGTGCCAGCAGTGGCAGGGGGAAGGGCTACACCTTC. This codes for CASSGRGKGYTF. Drawing the rest from reference TRBV2 and TRBJ1-2, the complete variable domain is EPEVTQTPSHQVTQMGQEVILRCVPISNHLYFYWYRQILGQKVEFLVSFYNNEISEKSEIFDDQFSVERPDGSNFTLKIRSTKLEDSAMYFCASSGRGKGYTFGSGTRLTVV.

The J gene is TRBJ2-1, the V gene TRBV27, with 11 bases lining up with TRBD2. Looked up from germline, CDR1 is MNHEY and CDR2 is SMNVEV (reference sequence). The CDR3 length is 15 residues. With 5 bases clipped from V and 3 bases from J, the junction kept 3 bases outside the gene matches. The CDR3 DNA reads as TGTGCCAGCAGTACAGGACTAGCGGGCTACAATGAGCAGTTCTTC. Protein: CASSTGLAGYNEQFF.

The CDR3 DNA reads TGTGCCAGCAGTTTAGTTCCTTTGGGACTAGCGGTCTCCTACGAGCAGTACTTC. This sequence encodes CASSLVPLGLAVSYEQYF. The chain links TRBV28 to TRBJ2-7; 11 bases align to TRBD2. The CDR3 spans 18 residues. The trim removed 2 bases at V and 0 bases at J, leaving 9 bases unmatched. Germline lookup yields CDR1 MDHEN and CDR2 SYDVKM.

The chain recombines TRBV5-1 with TRBJ2-5; 8 bases map to TRBD2. Germline lookup yields CDR1 SGHRS and CDR2 YFSETQ. The CDR3 is 13 residues long. Trimming at V came to 0 bases and at J to 6 bases, leaving 1 base not matched to a gene. DNA for the CDR3: TGCGCCAGCAGCTTGGCGGGAGGGAAGACCCAGTACTTC. Protein: CASSLAGGKTQYF.

This clone has just one count. V usage is TRBV23-1 and J usage is TRBJ1-3; 10 bases fit TRBD1. TRBV23-1 is known as an ORF, though its function is uncertain. This CDR3 has 19 amino acids. Trimming took 3 bases from V and 1 from J; bases not matched to a gene: 12. The CDR3 DNA reads TGCGCCAGCAGTCACCCGGACAGGGGGGGAAGCGAATCTGGAAACACCATATATTTT. Translation: CASSHPDRGGSESGNTIYF.

This chain links TRBV12-3 or TRBV12-4 with TRBJ1-3; D remains unclear. The CDR3 sequence is 11 residues long. The V end was cut by 8 bases, the J end by 7 bases, with 9 bases between. Here the CDR3 reads CASDPGNTIYF. The CDR3 DNA is TGTGCCAGCGACCCCGGGAACACCATATATTTT.

J is TRBJ2-1 and V is TRBV7-9, with 7 nucleotides matching TRBD2. V lost 5 bases to trimming and J lost 0 bases; unmatched junction nucleotides: 4. The germline CDR1 and CDR2 sequences are SEHNR and FQNEAQ (reference sequence). CDR3 length: 15 amino acids. The CDR3 protein is CASSQAGSSYNEQFF. CDR3 DNA sequence: TGTGCCAGCAGCCAAGCGGGAAGCTCCTACAATGAGCAGTTCTTC.

The table lists this clone with a count of one. This chain uses TRBV28 with TRBJ2-7; D might be TRBD1 (5 bases). Trimming took off 6 bases at V and 5 bases at J, with 17 bases between the two ends. CDR3 length: 14 residues. The germline CDR1 and CDR2 sequences are MDHEN and SYDVKM. CDR3 region: CASSFPTGFHEQYF. The CDR3 DNA reads as TGTGCCAGCAGCTTCCCCACAGGATTCCACGAGCAGTACTTC.

This chain connects TRBV13 to TRBJ2-7; TRBD1 matches 8 bases. Trimming cost V 0 bases and J 4 bases; bases outside gene matches: 8. CDR3 length: 16 residues. Germline assignment: CDR1 PRHDT and CDR2 FYEKMQ (reference sequence). For the CDR3, the DNA is TGTGCCAGCAGCTTAGGCCTGGGACAGGAGAGATACGAGCAGTACTTC. Protein product: CASSLGLGQERYEQYF.

The rearrangement uses TRBV12-3 or TRBV12-4 and TRBJ1-2; D is unresolved. Trimming took off 8 bases at V and 4 bases at J, with 11 bases between the two ends. CDR3 length: 12 amino acids. This CDR3 is CASYLQRYGYTF. Written as DNA, the CDR3 is TGTGCCAGCTACCTCCAGCGCTATGGCTACACCTTC.

The chain recombines TRBV15 with TRBJ1-2; tentatively, D is TRBD1 (6 bases). The germline V gene encodes CDR1 LNHNV and CDR2 YYDKDF (reference sequence). The CDR3 is 14 amino acids. The ends were cut back, 5 bases at V and 4 bases at J, with 14 bases in the middle. CDR3 region: CATSAHRDAYGYTF. DNA for the CDR3: TGTGCCACCAGCGCCCACAGGGATGCCTATGGCTACACCTTC.

V and J are TRBV5-1 and TRBJ1-1; a weak D match, TRBD1 (5 bases). CDR3 size: 13 residues. Trimming pared 2 bases from V and 1 base from J, leaving 6 bases between. The germline CDR1 and CDR2 sequences are SGHRS and YFSETQ. The CDR3 nucleotides read TGCGCCAGCAGCTTCGGACAGAACACTGAAGCTTTCTTT. This codes for CASSFGQNTEAFF.

The chain carries TRBV5-1 and TRBJ2-7, with 11 bases identical to TRBD2. V was pared by 0 bases and J by 3 bases, with 5 bases of the junction left unmatched. This CDR3 contains 16 residues. The germline CDR1 and CDR2 sequences are SGHRS and YFSETQ. This chain's CDR3 is CASSLAQGLADYEQYF. The CDR3, as DNA: TGCGCCAGCAGCTTGGCCCAGGGACTAGCGGACTACGAGCAGTACTTC.

The J gene is TRBJ2-2, the V gene TRBV4-1, with a tentative D call TRBD2 (6 bases). CDR3 length: 14 residues. Germline V lookup: CDR1 MGHRA, CDR2 YSYEKL. V was trimmed by 6 bases and J by 6 bases, leaving 14 bases between them. The CDR3 protein is CASRDAEGSGELFF. For the CDR3, the DNA is TGCGCCAGCAGGGACGCGGAGGGGTCCGGGGAGCTGTTTTTT.